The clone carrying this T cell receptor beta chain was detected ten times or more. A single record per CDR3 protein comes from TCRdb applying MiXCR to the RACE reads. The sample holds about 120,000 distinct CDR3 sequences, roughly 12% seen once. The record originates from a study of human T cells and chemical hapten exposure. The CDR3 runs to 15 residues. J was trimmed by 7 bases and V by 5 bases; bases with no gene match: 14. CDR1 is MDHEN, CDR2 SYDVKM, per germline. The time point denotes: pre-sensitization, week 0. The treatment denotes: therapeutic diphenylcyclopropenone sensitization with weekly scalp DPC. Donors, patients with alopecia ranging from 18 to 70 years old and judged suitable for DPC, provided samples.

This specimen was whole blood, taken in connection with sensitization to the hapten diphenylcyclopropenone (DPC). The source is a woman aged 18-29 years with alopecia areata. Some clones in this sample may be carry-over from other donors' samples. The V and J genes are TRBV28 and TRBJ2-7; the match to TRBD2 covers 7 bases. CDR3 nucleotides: TGTGCCAGCAGTCAAGGAGGGAGCGGGGCGGGGGAGCAGTACTTC. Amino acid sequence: CASSQGGSGAGEQYF.